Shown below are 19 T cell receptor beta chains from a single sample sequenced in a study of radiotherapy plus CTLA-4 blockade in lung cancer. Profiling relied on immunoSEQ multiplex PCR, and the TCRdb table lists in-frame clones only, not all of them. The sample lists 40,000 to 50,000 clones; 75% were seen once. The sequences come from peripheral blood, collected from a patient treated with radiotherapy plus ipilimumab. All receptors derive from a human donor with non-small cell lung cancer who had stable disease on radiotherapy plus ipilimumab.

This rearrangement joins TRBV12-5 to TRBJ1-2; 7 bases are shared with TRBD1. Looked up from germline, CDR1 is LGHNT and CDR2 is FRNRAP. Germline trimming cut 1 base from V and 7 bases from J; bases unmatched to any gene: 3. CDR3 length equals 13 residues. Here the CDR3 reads CASGLENRGGYTF. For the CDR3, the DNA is TGTGCTAGTGGTTTGGAAAACAGGGGTGGCTACACCTTC. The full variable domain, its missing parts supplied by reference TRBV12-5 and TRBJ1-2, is DARVTQTPRHKVTEMGQEVTMRCQPILGHNTVFWYRQTMMQGLELLAYFRNRAPLDDSGMPKDRFSAEMPDATLATLKIQPSEPRDSAVYFCASGLENRGGYTFGSGTRLTVV.

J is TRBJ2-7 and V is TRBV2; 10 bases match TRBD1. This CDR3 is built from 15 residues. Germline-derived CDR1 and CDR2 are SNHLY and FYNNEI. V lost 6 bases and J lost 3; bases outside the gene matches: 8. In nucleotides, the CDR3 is TGTGCCAGCAGCCATCCGGGACAGGGGCGCTACGAGCAGTACTTC. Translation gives CASSHPGQGRYEQYF.

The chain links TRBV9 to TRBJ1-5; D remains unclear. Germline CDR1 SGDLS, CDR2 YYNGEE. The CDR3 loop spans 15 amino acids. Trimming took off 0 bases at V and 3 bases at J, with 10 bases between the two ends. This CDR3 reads CASSVDGKVNQPQHF. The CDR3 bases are TGTGCCAGCAGCGTAGACGGGAAGGTCAATCAGCCCCAGCATTTT.

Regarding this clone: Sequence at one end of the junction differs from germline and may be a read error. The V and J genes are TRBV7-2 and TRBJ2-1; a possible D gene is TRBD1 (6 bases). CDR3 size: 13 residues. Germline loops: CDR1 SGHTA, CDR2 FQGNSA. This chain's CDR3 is CASSLRQEGAKLF. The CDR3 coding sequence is TGTGCCAGCAGCTTACGACAGGAAGGAGCAAAGCTCTTC. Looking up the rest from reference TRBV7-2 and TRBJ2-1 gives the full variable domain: GAGVSQSPSNKVTEKGKDVELRCDPISGHTALYWYRQSLGQGLEFLIYFQGNSAPDKSGLPSDRFSAERTGGSVSTLTIQRTQQEDSAVYLCASSLRQEGAKLFGPGTRLTVL.

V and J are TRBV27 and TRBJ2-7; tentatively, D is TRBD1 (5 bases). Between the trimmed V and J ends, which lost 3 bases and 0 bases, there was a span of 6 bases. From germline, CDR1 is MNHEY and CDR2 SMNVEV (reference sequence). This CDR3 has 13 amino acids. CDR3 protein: CASSLDISYEQYF. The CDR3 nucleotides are TGTGCCAGCAGTTTGGACATCTCCTACGAGCAGTACTTC.

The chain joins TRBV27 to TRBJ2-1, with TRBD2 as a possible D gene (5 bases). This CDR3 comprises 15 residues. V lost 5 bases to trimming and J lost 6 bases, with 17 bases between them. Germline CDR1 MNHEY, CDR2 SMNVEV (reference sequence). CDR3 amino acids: CASSQRSLGSNEQFF. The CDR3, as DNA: TGTGCCAGCAGTCAAAGATCCTTAGGGAGCAATGAGCAGTTCTTC.

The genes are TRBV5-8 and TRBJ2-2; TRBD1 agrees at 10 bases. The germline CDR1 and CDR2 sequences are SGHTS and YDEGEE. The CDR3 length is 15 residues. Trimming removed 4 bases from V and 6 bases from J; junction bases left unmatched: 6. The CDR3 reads CASSTGQGFSGELFF. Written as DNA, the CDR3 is TGTGCCAGCAGCACGGGACAGGGGTTTTCCGGGGAGCTGTTTTTT.

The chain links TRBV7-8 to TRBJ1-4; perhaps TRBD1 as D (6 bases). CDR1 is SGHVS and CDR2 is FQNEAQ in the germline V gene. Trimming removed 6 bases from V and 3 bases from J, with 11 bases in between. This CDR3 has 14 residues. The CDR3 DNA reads TGTGCCAGCAGAACAGGGTGGGCTAATGAAAAACTGTTTTTT. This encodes CASRTGWANEKLFF.

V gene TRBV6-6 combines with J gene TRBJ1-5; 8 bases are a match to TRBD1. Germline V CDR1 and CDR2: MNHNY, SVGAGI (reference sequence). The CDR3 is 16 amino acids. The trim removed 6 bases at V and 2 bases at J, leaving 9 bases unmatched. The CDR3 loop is CASSPEDRGGNQPQHF. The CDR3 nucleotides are TGTGCCAGCAGCCCAGAAGACAGGGGAGGCAATCAGCCCCAGCATTTT.

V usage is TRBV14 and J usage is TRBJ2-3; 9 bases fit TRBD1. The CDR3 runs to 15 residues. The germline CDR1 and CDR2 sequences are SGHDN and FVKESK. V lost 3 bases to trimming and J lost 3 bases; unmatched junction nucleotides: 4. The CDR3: CASSQDRGWTDTQYF. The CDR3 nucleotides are TGTGCCAGCAGCCAGGACAGGGGATGGACAGATACGCAGTATTTT.

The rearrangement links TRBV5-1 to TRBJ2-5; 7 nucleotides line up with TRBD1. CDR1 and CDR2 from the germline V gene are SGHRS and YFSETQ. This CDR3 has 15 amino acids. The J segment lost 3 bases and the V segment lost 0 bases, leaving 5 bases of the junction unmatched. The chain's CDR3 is CASSLGRGNEETQYF. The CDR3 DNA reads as TGCGCCAGCAGCTTGGGCAGGGGGAACGAAGAGACCCAGTACTTC.

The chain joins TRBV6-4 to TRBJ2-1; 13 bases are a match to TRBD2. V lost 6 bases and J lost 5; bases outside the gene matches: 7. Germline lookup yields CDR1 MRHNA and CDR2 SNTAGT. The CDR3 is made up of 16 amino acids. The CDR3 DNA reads TGTGCCAGCAGCCCTCAACTAGCGGGGGGGAACAATGAGCAGTTCTTC. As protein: CASSPQLAGGNNEQFF.

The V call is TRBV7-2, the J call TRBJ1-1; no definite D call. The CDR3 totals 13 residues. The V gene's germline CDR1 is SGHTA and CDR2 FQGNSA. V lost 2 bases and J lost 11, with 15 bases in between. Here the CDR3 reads CASSLREAGMAFF. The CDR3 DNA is TGTGCCAGCAGCTTAAGGGAGGCTGGGATGGCTTTCTTT.

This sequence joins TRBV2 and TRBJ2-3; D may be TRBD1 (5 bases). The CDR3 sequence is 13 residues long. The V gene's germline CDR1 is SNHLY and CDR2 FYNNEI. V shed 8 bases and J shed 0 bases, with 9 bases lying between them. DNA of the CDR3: TGTGCCAGCCAGACAGCTAGCACAGATACGCAGTATTTT. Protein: CASQTASTDTQYF.

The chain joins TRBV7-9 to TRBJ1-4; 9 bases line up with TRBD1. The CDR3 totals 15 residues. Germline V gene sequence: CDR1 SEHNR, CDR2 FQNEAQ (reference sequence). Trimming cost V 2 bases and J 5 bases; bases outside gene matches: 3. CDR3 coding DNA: TGTGCCAGCAGCTTAACCGGGACAGGGAATGAAAAACTGTTTTTT. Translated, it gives CASSLTGTGNEKLFF.

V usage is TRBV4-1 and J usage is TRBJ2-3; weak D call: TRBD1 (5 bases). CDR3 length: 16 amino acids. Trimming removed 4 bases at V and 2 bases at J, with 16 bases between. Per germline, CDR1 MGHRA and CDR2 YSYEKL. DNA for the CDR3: TGCGCCAGCAGCCCCTCCCAGGGTCTCCCCACAGATACGCAGTATTTT. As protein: CASSPSQGLPTDTQYF.

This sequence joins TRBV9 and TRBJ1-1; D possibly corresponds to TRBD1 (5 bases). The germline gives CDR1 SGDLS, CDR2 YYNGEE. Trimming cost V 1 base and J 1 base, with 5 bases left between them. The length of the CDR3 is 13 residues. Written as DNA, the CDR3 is TGTGCCAGCAGCGTAAGGGGGAACACTGAAGCTTTCTTT. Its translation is CASSVRGNTEAFF.

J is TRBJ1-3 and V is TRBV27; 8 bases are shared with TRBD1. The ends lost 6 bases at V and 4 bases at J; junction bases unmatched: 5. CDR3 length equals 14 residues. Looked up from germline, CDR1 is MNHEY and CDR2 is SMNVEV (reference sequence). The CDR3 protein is CASRAGGEGNTIYF. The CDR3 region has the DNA TGTGCCAGCAGAGCAGGGGGCGAGGGAAACACCATATATTTT.

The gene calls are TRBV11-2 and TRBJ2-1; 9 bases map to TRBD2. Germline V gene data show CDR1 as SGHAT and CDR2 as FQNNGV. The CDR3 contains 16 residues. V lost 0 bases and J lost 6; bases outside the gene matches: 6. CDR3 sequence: CASSLDCGGVSNEQFF. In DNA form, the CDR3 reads TGTGCCAGCAGCTTAGATTGCGGGGGGGTGAGCAATGAGCAGTTCTTC.